The following is a T cell receptor (beta chain) sequence with its context. The sample is drawn from a study of blood T cell repertoires in COVID-19. Study-wide context: T cells, B-cell-depleted T cells, or PBMCs supplied cDNA or gDNA.

The CDR3 runs to 16 residues. Trimming cost V 0 bases and J 5 bases, with 17 bases left between them. Germline V CDR1 and CDR2: SGHRS, YFSETQ. Original processing notes: Reference gene primer amplification in the assay estimated nucleated cell counts. Repertoires were generated with immunoSEQ multiplex PCR, while TCRdb's copy carries only in-frame clones and drops some. D and trimming were read from the DNA, whereas the V and J calls and clone size are those reported in that table. This sample has 100,000 to 150,000 clones; 86% occur once, and the top ten carry about 2.3%. V gene TRBV5-1 combines with J gene TRBJ1-1; a possible D gene is TRBD1 (5 bases). The receptor was isolated from a woman in her 50s who had recovered from COVID-19. Sequencing was carried out using PBMCs or T cells enriched from blood (not recorded which). The CDR3 DNA sequence: TGCGCCAGCAGCTTGGCCGGGCTCAGGGCCGGGACTGAAGCTTTCTTT. Its translation is CASSLAGLRAGTEAFF.